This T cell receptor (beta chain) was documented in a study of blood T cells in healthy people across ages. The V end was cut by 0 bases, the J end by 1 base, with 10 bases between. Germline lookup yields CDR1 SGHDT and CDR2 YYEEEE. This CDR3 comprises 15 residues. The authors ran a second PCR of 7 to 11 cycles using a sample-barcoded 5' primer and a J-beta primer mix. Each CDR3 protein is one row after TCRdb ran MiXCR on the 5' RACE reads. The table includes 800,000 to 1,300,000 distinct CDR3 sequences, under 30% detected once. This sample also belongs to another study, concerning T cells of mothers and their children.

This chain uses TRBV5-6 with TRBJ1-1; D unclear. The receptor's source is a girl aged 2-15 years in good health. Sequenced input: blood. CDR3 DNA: TGTGCCAGCAGCTTGGCTCAGGCGGGGAACACTGAAGCTTTCTTT. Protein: CASSLAQAGNTEAFF.